A selection of T cell receptor beta chains follows, all from one sample in a study of blood T cell repertoires in COVID-19. Data came from immunoSEQ multiplex PCR; TCRdb stores just in-frame clones and leaves some out. In the table there are about 110,000 clones, 60% to 80% of which are singletons. Sequencing was carried out using peripheral blood. These receptors were taken from a woman of 80 years or more with active or convalescent COVID-19. Both conserved end residues are part of each CDR3. The D gene is left open where the match is weak. Clone size is not always given. Where it is, it says once, few, many or a class for expanded clones.

d_gene | j_gene | v_gene | abundance | CDR3aa | CDR3nt
TRBD1 | TRBJ2-3 | TRBV25-1 | NA | CASSIRDRGADTQYF | TGTGCCAGCAGTATACGGGACAGGGGCGCAGATACGCAGTATTTT
NA | TRBJ2-3 | TRBV7-2 | NA | CASSLQTNQPTDTQYF | TGTGCCAGCAGCCTACAGACCAACCAACCCACAGATACGCAGTATTTT
TRBD1 | TRBJ1-1 | TRBV2 | once | CASSATGTGNTKAFF | TGTGCCAGCAGTGCTACCGGGACAGGGAACACTAAAGCTTTCTTT
NA | TRBJ2-2 | TRBV7-2 | NA | CASSLVGAAATGELFF | TGTGCCAGCAGCCTAGTGGGGGCAGCCGCGACCGGGGAGCTGTTTTTT
TRBD2 | TRBJ2-3 | TRBV5-8 | NA | CASSSGQLAGSGDTQYF | TGTGCCAGCAGCTCAGGACAACTAGCGGGATCAGGAGATACGCAGTATTTT
TRBD2 | TRBJ2-7 | TRBV4-2 | NA | CASSQVASGRTDEQYF | TGTGCCAGCAGCCAAGTTGCGAGCGGGAGAACGGACGAGCAGTACTTC
TRBD1 | TRBJ1-5 | TRBV6-1 | NA | CASSEAGQMSINQPQHF | TGTGCCAGCAGTGAAGCGGGACAGATGAGCATCAATCAGCCCCAGCATTTT
TRBD2 | TRBJ2-3 | TRBV4-2 | NA | CASSPGLAGGTVTDTQYF | TGTGCCAGCAGCCCCGGACTAGCGGGAGGAACCGTCACAGATACGCAGTATTTT
NA | TRBJ1-1 | TRBV6-1 | NA | CASSEGRGLGTEAFF | TGTGCCAGCAGTGAAGGGAGAGGGTTAGGGACTGAAGCTTTCTTT
TRBD2 | TRBJ2-7 | TRBV7-2 | many | CASSTSGRTYEQYF | TGTGCCAGCAGCACAAGCGGGAGGACTTACGAGCAGTACTTC
NA | TRBJ1-2 | TRBV28 | NA | CASSPGGGLTNYGYTF | TGTGCCAGCAGCCCGGGGGGAGGGCTTACTAACTATGGCTACACCTTC
TRBD2 | TRBJ2-1 | TRBV7-3 | NA | CASSSSGLAAYNEQFF | TGTGCCAGCAGCTCATCGGGACTAGCGGCCTACAATGAGCAGTTCTTC
TRBD1 | TRBJ1-1 | TRBV11-2 | NA | CASSHASGGWGNTEAFF | TGTGCCAGCAGCCATGCGTCAGGGGGCTGGGGGAACACTGAAGCTTTCTTT
TRBD1 | TRBJ1-6 | TRBV20-1 | NA | CSASRQGELYNSPLHF | TGCAGTGCTAGTCGACAGGGGGAACTATATAATTCACCCCTCCACTTT
TRBD2 | TRBJ2-1 | TRBV2 | NA | CASTLGTSGGSEQFF | TGTGCCAGCACCCTCGGGACTAGCGGGGGTTCGGAGCAGTTCTTC
NA | TRBJ2-7 | TRBV27 | NA | CASSYGATGFGEQYF | TGTGCCAGCAGTTATGGGGCCACGGGTTTCGGCGAGCAGTACTTC
NA | TRBJ1-2 | TRBV6-5 | few | CASRTGSGGYTF | TGTGCCAGCAGAACAGGGTCTGGTGGCTACACCTTC
TRBD1 | TRBJ2-5 | TRBV19 | NA | CASSIGRQGQTQYF | TGTGCCAGTAGTATTGGGAGACAGGGTCAGACCCAGTACTTC
TRBD2 | TRBJ2-1 | TRBV28 | few | CASSPPGTSKPYNEQFF | TGTGCCAGCAGTCCGCCGGGGACTAGCAAACCCTACAATGAGCAGTTCTTC
NA | TRBJ2-3 | TRBV7-2 | NA | CASSIGGGITLYTDTQYF | TGTGCCAGCAGCATAGGGGGGGGCATCACCCTCTACACAGATACGCAGTATTTT
TRBD2 | TRBJ2-7 | TRBV10-3 | NA | CAAGTSGHYEQYF | TGTGCCGCCGGGACTAGCGGGCACTACGAGCAGTACTTC
TRBD1 | TRBJ2-7 | TRBV27 | NA | CASSYWDRGTYEQYF | TGTGCCAGCAGTTATTGGGACAGGGGGACATACGAGCAGTACTTC
TRBD1 | TRBJ2-2 | TRBV5-1 | NA | CASSSDRGRWKAGELFF | TGCGCCAGCAGCTCGGACAGGGGGCGGTGGAAGGCCGGGGAGCTGTTTTTT
NA | TRBJ1-4 | TRBV15 | NA | CATSSPPGGSNEKLFF | TGTGCCACCAGCAGCCCACCGGGGGGCTCTAATGAAAAACTGTTTTTT
TRBD1 | TRBJ1-2 | TRBV27 | once | CASSLVTGGFDPDGYTF | TGTGCCAGCAGTTTAGTGACAGGGGGCTTCGATCCCGATGGCTACACCTTC
NA | TRBJ1-6 | TRBV10-3 | NA | CAIRDQTGDSPLHF | TGTGCCATCAGGGACCAAACGGGGGATTCACCCCTCCACTTT
TRBD1 | TRBJ1-1 | TRBV28 | NA | CASSLLVRTGGEAFF | TGTGCCAGCAGTTTATTGGTCAGGACAGGGGGTGAAGCTTTCTTT
NA | TRBJ2-1 | TRBV5-1 | NA | CASSLVVGDNEQFF | TGCGCCAGCAGCTTGGTTGTGGGAGACAATGAGCAGTTCTTC
NA | TRBJ2-1 | TRBV20-1 | NA | CSASVGEDNEQFF | TGCAGTGCTAGTGTGGGAGAAGACAATGAGCAGTTCTTC